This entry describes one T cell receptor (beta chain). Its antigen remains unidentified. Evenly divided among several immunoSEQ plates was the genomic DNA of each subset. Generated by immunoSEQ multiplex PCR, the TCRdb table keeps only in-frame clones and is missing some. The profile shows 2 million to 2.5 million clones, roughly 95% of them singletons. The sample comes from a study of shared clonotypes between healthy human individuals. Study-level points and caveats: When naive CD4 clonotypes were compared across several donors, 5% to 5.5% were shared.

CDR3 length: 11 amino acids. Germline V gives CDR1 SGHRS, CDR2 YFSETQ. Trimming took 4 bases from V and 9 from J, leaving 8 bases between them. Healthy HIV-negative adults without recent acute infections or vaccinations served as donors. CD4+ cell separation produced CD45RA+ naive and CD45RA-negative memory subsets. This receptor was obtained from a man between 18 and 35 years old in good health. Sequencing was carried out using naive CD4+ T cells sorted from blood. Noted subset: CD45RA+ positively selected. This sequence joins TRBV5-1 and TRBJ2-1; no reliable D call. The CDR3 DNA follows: TGCGCCAGCAGCCAAAGCGTTGAGCAGTTCTTC. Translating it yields CASSQSVEQFF.